This passage covers 30 T cell receptor beta chains from one sample sequenced in a study of OX40 agonist ivuxolimab in advanced cancers. Clones were read by immunoSEQ multiplex PCR, and TCRdb kept only the in-frame ones, dropping some. The sample lists roughly 48,000 clones, 75% to 85% occurring once. The sequencing used CD4+ or CD8+ T cells sorted from blood, collected in a trial of the OX40 agonist ivuxolimab. The receptor source for this set is an adult with an advanced solid tumor such as melanoma, head and neck, liver or kidney cancer.

The chain couples TRBV28 to TRBJ2-1, with 8 bases aligning to TRBD1. The germline gives CDR1 MDHEN, CDR2 SYDVKM. The J segment lost 7 bases and the V segment lost 8 bases, leaving 10 bases of the junction unmatched. This CDR3 region has 14 residues. The CDR3 DNA follows: TGTGCCAGCGGAAAAAGCCGACAGGGGAATGAGCAGTTCTTC. Amino acid sequence: CASGKSRQGNEQFF.

The chain links TRBV9 to TRBJ1-3, with TRBD1 as a possible D gene (6 bases). Trimming pared 0 bases from V and 0 bases from J, leaving 13 bases between. Germline loops: CDR1 SGDLS, CDR2 YYNGEE. CDR3 length equals 17 residues. The DNA of the CDR3 is TGTGCCAGCAGCGTAGACCCCGGACAGAGCTCTGGAAACACCATATATTTT. This gives the protein CASSVDPGQSSGNTIYF.

This chain joins TRBV5-5 and TRBJ2-7; tentatively, D is TRBD2 (5 bases). Looked up from germline, CDR1 is SGHKS and CDR2 is YYEKEE (reference sequence). Deletions cut 0 bases from V and 5 bases from J, with 15 bases between. The CDR3 loop spans 15 amino acids. As DNA, the CDR3 is TGTGCCAGCAGCTTGGAGTTCGGGGTAACCAACGAGCAGTACTTC. Residues: CASSLEFGVTNEQYF.

V and J are TRBV6-5 and TRBJ1-5; 8 bases map to TRBD1. Germline CDR1 reads MNHEY; CDR2 reads SVGAGI. The CDR3 runs 15 residues. The V gene end was trimmed by 5 bases and the J gene end by 2 bases; junction bases not matched to a gene: 5. The CDR3 sequence: CASSRQGAGNQPQHF. For the CDR3, the DNA is TGTGCCAGCAGTCGCCAGGGGGCAGGCAATCAGCCCCAGCATTTT.

This chain uses TRBV2 with TRBJ1-2; 7 nucleotides match TRBD1. Germline lookup yields CDR1 SNHLY and CDR2 FYNNEI. The V and J ends lost 3 bases and 4 bases, in that order; junction bases with no gene match: 5. The CDR3 consists of 14 residues. CDR3 DNA: TGTGCCAGCAGTGAGGAGACAGGGACCTATGGCTACACCTTC. Amino acids: CASSEETGTYGYTF.

V gene TRBV28 combines with J gene TRBJ1-1; D ambiguous. CDR1 is MDHEN and CDR2 is SYDVKM in the germline V gene. The CDR3 is made up of 13 amino acids. Trimming cost V 2 bases and J 1 base, with 5 bases left between them. The CDR3 DNA is TGTGCCAGCAGTTTAACAGAGAACACTGAAGCTTTCTTT. Translating it yields CASSLTENTEAFF.

The chain employs TRBV5-1 and TRBJ1-1; unclear D gene. CDR1 SGHRS and CDR2 YFSETQ come from the germline V gene. The CDR3 is made up of 12 amino acids. V shed 3 bases and J shed 12 bases, with 15 bases lying between them. CDR3 sequence (DNA): TGCGCCAGCAGCTCAACAGTGGACGTACCTTTCTTT. It yields the protein CASSSTVDVPFF.

This rearrangement joins TRBV5-6 to TRBJ2-3; a weak D match, TRBD2 (6 bases). Trimming took off 0 bases at V and 1 base at J, with 6 bases between the two ends. Germline CDR1 reads SGHDT; CDR2 reads YYEEEE. This CDR3 comprises 14 residues. The CDR3 nucleotides read TGTGCCAGCAGCTTGGTAGCGGGCACAGATACGCAGTATTTT. Amino acids: CASSLVAGTDTQYF.

CDR3 nucleotide sequence: TGTGCCAGCAGTTACGAGGGGTACGATAATTCACCCCTCCACTTT. Protein sequence: CASSYEGYDNSPLHF. This chain uses TRBV6-5 with TRBJ1-6; TRBD1 is a possible D gene (5 bases). Trimming cost V 2 bases and J 5 bases, with 10 bases left between them. Germline assignment: CDR1 MNHEY and CDR2 SVGAGI. This CDR3 region has 15 residues.

The genes are TRBV6-5 and TRBJ2-2, with D possibly being TRBD1 (5 bases). Germline CDR1 reads MNHEY; CDR2 reads SVGAGI. CDR3 length: 15 amino acids. The V end lost 0 bases, the J end lost 6 bases, and 11 bases lay between the germline ends. CDR3: CASSYSPSGPGELFF. The CDR3 DNA is TGTGCCAGCAGTTACTCACCGTCAGGGCCCGGGGAGCTGTTTTTT.

This chain links TRBV18 with TRBJ2-5, with TRBD2 identical over 13 bases. V dropped 3 bases and J dropped 3; count of bases not matched to a gene: 16. The CDR3 is 20 residues long. Germline V lookup: CDR1 KGHSH, CDR2 LQKENI. The CDR3: CASSPTAGTSGIGGKETQYF. The CDR3 DNA reads as TGTGCCAGCTCACCCACTGCCGGGACTAGCGGGATAGGGGGAAAAGAGACCCAGTACTTC.

The chain has TRBV9 and TRBJ2-5; D is unresolved. The V and J ends lost 0 bases and 1 base respectively, with 7 bases between them. CDR3 size: 14 residues. CDR1 and CDR2 from the germline V gene are SGDLS and YYNGEE. CDR3 in amino acids: CASSVGPFQETQYF. CDR3 nucleotide sequence: TGTGCCAGCAGCGTAGGTCCTTTCCAAGAGACCCAGTACTTC.

J is TRBJ2-2 and V is TRBV7-3, with D hard to call. Trimming left V 0 bases short and J 5 bases short, with 7 bases between. This CDR3 is 14 amino acids long. The germline CDR1 and CDR2 sequences are SGHTA and FQGTGA. CDR3 coding DNA: TGTGCCAGCAGCTTAACTATGGGAACCGGGGAGCTGTTTTTT. This encodes CASSLTMGTGELFF.

V and J are TRBV10-3 and TRBJ1-4, with 9 positions matching TRBD1. J was trimmed by 7 bases and V by 6 bases; bases with no gene match: 3. Germline V lookup: CDR1 ENHRY, CDR2 SYGVKD. The CDR3 consists of 13 residues. CDR3 amino acids: CAIRSGQGEKLFF. For the CDR3, the DNA is TGTGCCATCAGGTCGGGACAGGGTGAAAAACTGTTTTTT.

CDR3 residues: CASSLFGPAGGNTGELFF. As DNA, the CDR3 is TGTGCCAGCAGCTTGTTTGGGCCAGCGGGGGGGAACACCGGGGAGCTGTTTTTT. The chain has TRBV5-4 and TRBJ2-2; 9 nucleotides align to TRBD2. The V gene's germline CDR1 is SGHNT and CDR2 YYREEE (reference sequence). The ends lost 1 base at V and 1 base at J; junction bases unmatched: 8. There are 18 residues in the CDR3. Supplemented by reference TRBV5-4 and TRBJ2-2, the full variable domain reads ETGVTQSPTHLIKTRGQQVTLRCSSQSGHNTVSWYQQALGQGPQFIFQYYREEENGRGNFPPRFSGLQFPNYSSELNVNALELDDSALYLCASSLFGPAGGNTGELFFGEGSRLTVL.

This clone was seen more than once but under ten times. This chain uses TRBV5-4 with TRBJ2-5; D possibly corresponds to TRBD1 (6 bases). V lost 4 bases, J lost 1 base, and 17 bases lay in between. The CDR3 sequence is 16 residues long. CDR1 and CDR2 from the germline V gene are SGHNT and YYREEE (reference sequence). CDR3 loop: CASSDPTGQIQETQYF. The CDR3 DNA follows: TGTGCCAGCAGCGATCCTACTGGACAGATCCAAGAGACCCAGTACTTC.

This chain joins TRBV10-3 and TRBJ2-1; 11 bases match TRBD2. Germline trimming cut 6 bases from V and 8 bases from J; bases unmatched to any gene: 12. CDR1 and CDR2 from the germline V gene are ENHRY and SYGVKD. This CDR3 is 16 amino acids long. The CDR3 protein is CAIREPLAGGRDEQFF. Written as DNA, the CDR3 is TGTGCCATCAGGGAACCCCTAGCGGGGGGCAGGGATGAGCAGTTCTTC.

This chain links TRBV9 with TRBJ2-5; a weak D match, TRBD1 (6 bases). The V end lost 5 bases, the J end lost 2 bases, and 25 bases lay between the germline ends. This CDR3 spans 18 amino acids. Germline CDR1 SGDLS, CDR2 YYNGEE. CDR3 amino acids: CASSRGVAQGSVQETQYF. CDR3 bases: TGTGCCAGCAGTCGTGGGGTAGCTCAGGGGTCCGTACAAGAGACCCAGTACTTC.

The chain couples TRBV18 to TRBJ2-1, with unresolved D. Trimming removed 2 bases from V and 0 bases from J, with 8 bases in between. The CDR3 is made up of 15 amino acids. Germline lookup yields CDR1 KGHSH and CDR2 LQKENI. The CDR3 DNA follows: TGTGCCAGCTCACCAGGGCGGACCTCCTACAATGAGCAGTTCTTC. Translating it yields CASSPGRTSYNEQFF. The full variable domain, completed using reference TRBV18 and TRBJ2-1, is NAGVMQNPRHLVRRRGQEARLRCSPMKGHSHVYWYRQLPEEGLKFMVYLQKENIIDESGMPKERFSAEFPKEGPSILRIQQVVRGDSAAYFCASSPGRTSYNEQFFGPGTRLTVL.

Concerning this clone itself: The junction differs from germline at one of its ends, possibly a read error. The rearrangement joins TRBV7-7 to TRBJ2-7; 12 bases line up with TRBD2. The germline V gene encodes CDR1 SSHAT and CDR2 FNYEAQ (reference sequence). CDR3 length: 15 amino acids. CDR3 nucleotides: TGTGCTAGCAGCTTAGGACTAGCGGGAAACTACGAGCAGTACTTC. Translating it yields CASSLGLAGNYEQYF.

The chain has TRBV6-5 and TRBJ1-1; 8 bases are shared with TRBD1. Germline CDR1 reads MNHEY; CDR2 reads SVGAGI. V shed 0 bases, J shed 0 bases, and the junction held 0 bases outside the gene matches. CDR3 length: 15 amino acids. This CDR3 reads CASSYSTGVNTEAFF. The CDR3 DNA sequence: TGTGCCAGCAGTTACTCGACAGGGGTGAACACTGAAGCTTTCTTT.

This clone is a singleton in its sample. The rearrangement joins TRBV10-3 to TRBJ2-1; TRBD2 matches 14 bases. Trimming removed 7 bases from V and 8 bases from J; junction bases left unmatched: 4. The CDR3 consists of 14 residues. The germline CDR1 and CDR2 sequences are ENHRY and SYGVKD. CDR3 protein: CAITRTSGGYEQFF. CDR3 nucleotides: TGTGCCATCACCCGGACTAGCGGGGGGTATGAGCAGTTCTTC.

The chain couples TRBV2 to TRBJ1-6; tentative D call: TRBD1 (5 bases). CDR1 is SNHLY, CDR2 FYNNEI, per germline. CDR3 size: 14 residues. The V and J ends lost 3 bases and 13 bases respectively, with 16 bases between them. CDR3 sequence reads: CASSEWQGGGPLHF. Written as DNA, the CDR3 is TGTGCCAGCAGTGAGTGGCAGGGAGGAGGGCCCCTCCACTTT.

J is TRBJ1-1 and V is TRBV18; D call uncertain. The V and J ends lost 6 bases and 1 base respectively, with 9 bases between them. The CDR3 covers 13 residues. The germline V gene encodes CDR1 KGHSH and CDR2 LQKENI. CDR3 in amino acids: CASSPTGNTEAFF. In nucleotides, the CDR3 is TGTGCCAGCTCGCCGACGGGGAACACTGAAGCTTTCTTT.

This clone was recorded once. The CDR3 loop reads CASAGTDTQYF. As DNA, the CDR3 is TGTGCCAGCGCAGGCACAGATACGCAGTATTTT. J is TRBJ2-3 and V is TRBV18; D is unclear. Germline V lookup: CDR1 KGHSH, CDR2 LQKENI. With 8 bases removed from V and 1 base from J, the gap between germline ends came to 4 bases. The CDR3 has 11 amino acids.

This chain joins TRBV10-3 and TRBJ2-3; 8 nucleotides match TRBD2. CDR3 length: 14 residues. V shed 7 bases and J 8 bases; nucleotides not matched to a gene: 11. Germline V gene sequence: CDR1 ENHRY, CDR2 SYGVKD. In DNA, the CDR3 is TGTGCCATCACGAGCGGGAGTCCAAGGGGTACGCAGTATTTT. It is translated as CAITSGSPRGTQYF.

This clone was detected a few times. V and J are TRBV7-6 and TRBJ2-1; no firm D call. CDR1 and CDR2 from the germline V gene are SGHVS and FNYEAQ. The CDR3 contains 15 residues. The V end was cut by 1 base, the J end by 0 bases, with 7 bases between. The CDR3 is CASSLGSSSYNEQFF. CDR3 coding DNA: TGTGCCAGCAGCTTAGGGTCGAGCTCCTACAATGAGCAGTTCTTC.

This clone was seen only a few times. J is TRBJ1-6 and V is TRBV5-1; D unresolved. The CDR3 consists of 14 residues. Per the germline V gene, CDR1 is SGHRS and CDR2 is YFSETQ. Trimming removed 0 bases from V and 7 bases from J, with 8 bases in between. The CDR3 reads CASSLERLNSPLHF. In DNA form, the CDR3 reads TGCGCCAGCAGCTTGGAACGGCTAAATTCACCCCTCCACTTT.

The chain combines TRBV7-9 with TRBJ2-2, with 7 positions matching TRBD2. CDR1 and CDR2 from the germline V gene are SEHNR and FQNEAQ (reference sequence). This CDR3 contains 18 residues. J gave up 0 bases and V 5 bases, and 12 bases lay outside the gene matches. CDR3 in amino acids: CASSHREGLGTNTGELFF. CDR3 coding DNA: TGTGCCAGCAGCCATAGGGAGGGCTTGGGAACGAACACCGGGGAGCTGTTTTTT.

This clone was found once. The chain carries TRBV19 and TRBJ2-3; D is possibly TRBD1 (5 bases). Per the germline V gene, CDR1 is LNHDA and CDR2 is SQIVND (reference sequence). Deletions cut 2 bases from V and 2 bases from J, with 20 bases between. The CDR3 runs 18 residues. The DNA for the CDR3 is TGTGCCAGTAGTATAACCCGCCCAGGGAACCCAACCACAGATACGCAGTATTTT. Translating it yields CASSITRPGNPTTDTQYF.